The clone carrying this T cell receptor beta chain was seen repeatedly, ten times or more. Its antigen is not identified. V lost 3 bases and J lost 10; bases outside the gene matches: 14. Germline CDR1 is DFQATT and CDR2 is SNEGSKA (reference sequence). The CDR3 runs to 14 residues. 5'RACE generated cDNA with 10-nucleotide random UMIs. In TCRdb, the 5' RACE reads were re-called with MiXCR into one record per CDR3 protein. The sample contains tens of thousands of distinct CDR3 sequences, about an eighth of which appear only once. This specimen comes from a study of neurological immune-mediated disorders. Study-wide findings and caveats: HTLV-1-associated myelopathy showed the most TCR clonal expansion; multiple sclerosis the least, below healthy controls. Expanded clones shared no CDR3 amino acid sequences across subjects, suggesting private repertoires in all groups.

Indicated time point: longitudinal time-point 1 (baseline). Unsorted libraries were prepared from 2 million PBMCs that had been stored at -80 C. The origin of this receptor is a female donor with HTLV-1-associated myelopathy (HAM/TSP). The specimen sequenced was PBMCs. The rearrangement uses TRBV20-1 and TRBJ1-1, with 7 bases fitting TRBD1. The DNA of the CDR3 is TGCAGTGCTAGGTCCGGGACAGACCTATTGGGAGCTTTCTTT. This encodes CSARSGTDLLGAFF.